Listed below are T cell receptor beta chains from one sample, sequenced in a study of blood T cells in healthy people across ages. TCRdb passed the 5' RACE reads through MiXCR, listing each CDR3 protein once. The repertoire consists of around 900,000 distinct CDR3 sequences, with approximately 50% occurring once and the leading ten covering 20% to 25%. Material for sequencing was blood. The receptors stem from a woman in her sixties or seventies in good health. Both conserved end residues are part of each CDR3. Fields, in order: V gene, D gene, J gene, clone size, CDR3 DNA, CDR3 protein. D genes are given only for firm matches. Only part of the rows carry a size: once, few, many, or a class if the clone is expanded.

>TRBV2|-|TRBJ2-5|-
TGTGCCAGCAGTGAAAGCATGGGCCAAGAGACCCAGTACTTC
CASSESMGQETQYF
>TRBV14|TRBD2|TRBJ2-5|-
TGTGCCAGCAGTCGACTAGCGGGGTACCAAGAGACCCAGTACTTC
CASSRLAGYQETQYF
>TRBV5-5|-|TRBJ2-3|few
TGTGCCAGCAGCTTGGGGGACTCGAGGGATACGCAGTATTTT
CASSLGDSRDTQYF
>TRBV4-2|TRBD1|TRBJ1-2|-
TGTGCCAGCAGCCATTCAGGACAGGGGACTAACTATGGCTACACCTTC
CASSHSGQGTNYGYTF
>TRBV12-3/TRBV12-4|-|TRBJ2-1|few
TGTGCCAGCAGTCCCCCTAGCGTTCTGATCAATGAGCAGTTCTTC
CASSPPSVLINEQFF
>TRBV5-6|TRBD1|TRBJ2-7|-
TGTGCCAGCAGCCAACCGACGGGACAGTTGTCTCTTCAGCGCGAGCAGTACTTC
CASSQPTGQLSLQREQYF
>TRBV6-2/TRBV6-3|-|TRBJ2-1|-
TGTGCCAGCAGTTACCCCGAGGTGTGGGGCAAGAATGAGCAGTTCTTC
CASSYPEVWGKNEQFF
>TRBV28|TRBD2|TRBJ2-3|-
TGTGCCAGCAGTTTCAAGCGGGAGAACACAGATACGCAGTATTTT
CASSFKRENTDTQYF
>TRBV28|-|TRBJ2-3|-
TGTGCCAGCAGTTTATTATGGGGGCGGCCTAGCACAGATACGCAGTATTTT
CASSLLWGRPSTDTQYF
>TRBV27|TRBD2|TRBJ2-1|few
TGTGCCAGCAGTAGAAGACTAGCGGGATCCTACAATGAGCAGTTCTTC
CASSRRLAGSYNEQFF
>TRBV5-4|TRBD1|TRBJ1-2|-
TGTGCCAGCTTTCAGACAGGGCAGGACTATGGCTACACCTTC
CASFQTGQDYGYTF
>TRBV20-1|-|TRBJ1-5|-
TGCAGTGCTCTCCCCCCCAGCTATAGCAATCAGCCCCAGCATTTT
CSALPPSYSNQPQHF
>TRBV10-3|-|TRBJ1-6|-
TGTGCCATCAGTCCCGGGACCAATTCACCCCTCCACTTT
CAISPGTNSPLHF
>TRBV7-9|-|TRBJ2-3|few
TGTGCCAGCAGTCCACGGATCTTGATGTATTTT
CASSPRILMYF
>TRBV20-1|TRBD2|TRBJ2-3|-
TGCAGTGCTAGAGTCAGCGGCGGGAGAGATACGCAGTATTTT
CSARVSGGRDTQYF
>TRBV29-1|-|TRBJ1-4|few
TGCAGCGTTGCCATGGGTAGGGCGGCAAAACTGTTTTTT
CSVAMGRAAKLFF
>TRBV2|TRBD1|TRBJ2-5|-
TGTGCCAGCACCCCGGGACAGCTCCAAGAGACCCAGTACTTC
CASTPGQLQETQYF
>TRBV7-3|-|TRBJ2-5|-
TGTGCCAGCAGCAACACCAGGGCGGAGACCCAGTACTTC
CASSNTRAETQYF
>TRBV7-9|TRBD2|TRBJ2-7|once
TGTGCCAGCAGCTTAGGACAGGGGCATAGCGGGAGGGCCTCCTACGAGCAGTACTTC
CASSLGQGHSGRASYEQYF
>TRBV29-1|-|TRBJ1-2|few
TGCAGCGTTCAGAAGAACTATGGCTACACCTTC
CSVQKNYGYTF